The source of this TCR beta chain is a study of beta chain features in type 1 diabetes (dated by TCRdb to 2017 to 2018). Regarding the study in general: Mean age, gender distribution, total cell number and subset yield were not different between patients and healthy donors. A total of some 100,000,000 sorted cells were examined across all samples, and a strong correlation was observed between cell number per subset and RNA yield. In the study, TCRB repertoires of sorted circulating CD4+ T cell subsets from recently diagnosed type 1 diabetes patients were compared with those of matched healthy donors. Regulatory and stem cell-like memory subsets were isolated from only 8 patients and roughly 8 healthy donors, whereas naive and central memory subsets came from all 30 or so donors. On the study overall, not on this receptor specifically: Because small numbers of individuals were included in the HLA sub-analyses, any influence of HLA type on TCRB rearrangement was left unresolved. Naive, central memory and regulatory TCRB repertoires appeared to be more similar among patients than among healthy donors. Because cDNA rather than genomic DNA was sequenced, highly expressing activated cells could have been over-represented, although no difference in activation and CD3 levels was found between groups. Fewer insertions and more nucleotide deletions at VDJ recombination sites were observed in patients with type 1 diabetes, implying thymic rearrangement abnormalities. Type 1 diabetes patients showed a moderate but significant shortening of TCRB CDR3 length in all four CD4+ subsets. PCR might favor shorter templates, but patient and control samples were amplified and corrected together, so any skew would affect both groups equally.

A single peripheral blood draw of 95 to 150 mL on average was collected from each donor into heparinised tubes. Using a panel that included CD45RO, CCR7, CD25, CD127, CD95 and CD27, naive, central memory, regulatory and stem cell-like memory CD4+ T cells were sorted on a BD FACSAria II. Purity was above 95% for every sorted population. PBMCs were isolated right away by Lymphoprep density gradient centrifugation and were stained directly, without culture. So that batch effects would be minimized, each experiment stained and sorted samples in pairs, pairing one healthy donor with one patient. Its CDR3 holds 14 amino acids, cysteine through phenylalanine. Only CDR3 DNA remains: 42 bases, in frame from the first base. The germline V gene (reference sequence) specifies GTSNPN as CDR1 and SVGIG as CDR2. V is clipped by 0 bases and J by 3 bases, and the sequence between their germline boundaries is 9 bases long.

Remarks on this clone: It has no known antigen specificity. There are no base qualities to consult, and no much larger clone falls within one base.

The entire isolated RNA was reverse transcribed using the High Capacity cDNA Reverse Transcription Kit, and thus expressed TCRB transcripts were sequenced. Deep immunoSEQ sequencing was applied to naive, central memory and regulatory T cell samples, giving an average of around 4 million total reads per sample. Sorted cells were lysed in RLT buffer and RNA was extracted with DNase-treated RNeasy Micro or Mini kits, depending on cell number. To prevent cross-contamination, each cell subset was processed individually, whereas patient and healthy donor samples were processed jointly. Using the immunoSEQ multiplex PCR, TCRB sequences were amplified from cDNA into 87-bp fragments spanning the CDR3 region. Sequencing of the amplicons was done on the Illumina HiSeq platform. Regarding the original processing steps: PCR bias was corrected computationally using synthetic template baselines, and reads within Hamming distance 2 were collapsed, with unmergeable singletons discarded. By aligning reads against IMGT, V, D and J genes, CDR3 length, and insertions or deletions at six rearrangement sites were assigned. Within each subset, clonotype counts were normalized to the number of sorted cells before true diversity and Gini coefficients were calculated with the tcR R package. Repertoire sharing was quantified using the overlap coefficient calculated on TCRB nucleotide sequences. TCRdb provides this immuneACCESS table in a form limited to in-frame rearrangements. Some clones are lacking; in checked studies, under half of them reflect an unresolved V gene, and why the rest are absent is not known. The D gene and trimming were derived from the DNA, and the V and J assignments and clone size from that table. Across this sample there are under 300,000 clones, with 8% seen only once. Together, the top ten hold roughly 1% of the sample.

Recombination connected TRBV30 to TRBJ1-5; possibly the D gene is TRBD1, per 5 matching bases. Sample: central memory CD4+ T cells from blood. The receptor was isolated from a woman in her late teens or twenties in good health. The CDR3: CAWSVGGSNQPQHF. The sequenced DNA is TGTGCCTGGAGTGTCGGGGGGTCCAATCAGCCCCAGCATTTT.